This T cell receptor (beta chain) appears in the sequencing data of a study of cytomegalovirus exposure and HLA in healthy donors. From germline, CDR1 is SGHRS and CDR2 YFSETQ. This CDR3 spans 18 amino acids. The V segment lost 0 bases and the J segment 1 base; nucleotides outside the gene matches: 10. The PCR made use of 60 Vbeta and 13 Jbeta primers. The assay was immunoSEQ multiplex PCR, and TCRdb's table has in-frame clones only and misses some. The table includes under 90,000 clones, around 75% detected once. Sequenced material: PBMCs. The rearrangement links TRBV5-1 to TRBJ2-3; 8 positions agree with TRBD2. This sequence originates from a man between 40 and 49 years old in good health and CMV-seronegative. CDR3: CASSLGLAGVRGTDTQYF. CDR3 coding DNA: TGCGCCAGCAGCTTGGGCCTAGCGGGCGTTAGGGGCACAGATACGCAGTATTTT.